This entry concerns a single T cell receptor beta chain. What this receptor recognizes is not known. There are no base qualities to consult, and no much larger clone falls within one base. The sample is drawn from a study of blood T cell repertoires in COVID-19 (TCRdb year 2020). With regard to the full study: Samples from collaborators originated in the United States, Italy and Spain and spanned both the acute and convalescent phases of COVID-19. The repertoires were released in a freely available public database meant as a resource for research on the immune response to SARS-CoV-2. The prospective study material was composed of cDNA or gDNA derived from T cells, B-cell-depleted T cells, or PBMCs. The dataset comprised deeply sampled blood TCRbeta repertoires from subjects exposed to, actively infected with, or recovered from COVID-19. Samples came from the ongoing ImmuneRACE study (first 160 participants) plus 1,254 subjects from 6 global collaborators. HLA class I and class II types, where available, came from metadata supplied by the sample provider rather than from assay-based typing. Sample metadata almost always included a de-identified subject ID, COVID-19 status, age in years and sex. Study-level results and caveats: The amount of clinical and demographic metadata varied by source and participant and was provided uncurated.

V is clipped by 2 bases and J by 2 bases, and the sequence between their germline boundaries is 7 bases long. From the cysteine up to the phenylalanine, the CDR3 has a length of 13 residues. Just CDR3 DNA is preserved here, 39 bases in frame from base 1. The CDR1 and CDR2 encoded by the germline V gene are KGHSH and LQKENI. Collaborating institutions collected whole blood in K2EDTA tubes following their own protocols. For TCRbeta analysis, collaborators shipped samples as frozen whole blood, isolated PBMCs, or DNA extracted from either of those sample types. TCRbeta CDR3 regions were amplified from genomic DNA using the immunoSEQ Assay, a bias-controlled multiplex PCR. As for the original processing: Nucleated cell counts per sample were estimated from amplification of reference gene primers within the assay. To quantify the absolute abundance of each unique TCRbeta CDR3 rearrangement, sequence reads were collapsed and filtered. For each sample, productive Simpson clonality was calculated as the square root of Simpson's diversity index over productive rearrangements. TCRdb mirrors the immuneACCESS table, restricted to in-frame sequences. Some clones are absent from its copies; in checked studies, under half trace to an unresolved V gene, and the reason for the others is unknown. The DNA gave D and trimming, while V, J and clone size come from that table. In this sample the table shows 210,000 or so clones, about 91% of which occur a single time. The ten largest clones add up to 0.95% to 1.5% of the sample.

This TCR was sampled from a man between 25 and 39 years old with acute or convalescent COVID-19. The sequence joins TRBV18 to TRBJ2-7, with the identity of the D gene unclear. Sequences were obtained from peripheral blood. CDR3 reads: CASSPVDPYEQYF. The DNA is TGTGCCAGCTCACCAGTAGATCCCTACGAGCAGTACTTC.